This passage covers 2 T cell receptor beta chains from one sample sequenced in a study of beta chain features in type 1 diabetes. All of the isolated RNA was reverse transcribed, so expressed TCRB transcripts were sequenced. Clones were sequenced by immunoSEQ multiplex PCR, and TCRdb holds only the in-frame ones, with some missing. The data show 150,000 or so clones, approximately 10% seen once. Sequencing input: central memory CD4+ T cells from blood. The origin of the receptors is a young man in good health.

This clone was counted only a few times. As DNA, the CDR3 is TGCAGCGCTGGGACAGGGGGCTCTGGGGCCAACGTCCTGACTTTC. Translation gives CSAGTGGSGANVLTF. V gene TRBV29-1 combines with J gene TRBJ2-6, with 11 bases aligning to TRBD1. Per the germline V gene, CDR1 is SQVTM and CDR2 is ANQGSEA. The CDR3 contains 15 residues. Germline trimming cut 7 bases from V and 0 bases from J; bases unmatched to any gene: 2. The full variable domain, in which reference TRBV29-1 and TRBJ2-6 provide the parts outside the CDR3, is SAVISQKPSRDICQRGTSLTIQCQVDSQVTMMFWYRQQPGQSLTLIATANQGSEATYESGFVIDKFPISRPNLTFSTLTVSNMSPEDSSIYLCSAGTGGSGANVLTFGAGSRLTVL.

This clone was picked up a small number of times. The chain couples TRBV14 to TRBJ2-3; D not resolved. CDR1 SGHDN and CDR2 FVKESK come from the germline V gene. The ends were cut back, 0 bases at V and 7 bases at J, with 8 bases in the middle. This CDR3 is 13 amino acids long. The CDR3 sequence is CASSQERRHTQYF. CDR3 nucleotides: TGTGCCAGCAGCCAAGAAAGGCGTCATACGCAGTATTTT.